These 23 T cell receptor beta chains share one sample of origin, sequenced in a study of human T cells and chemical hapten exposure. Documented time point: patch test 1, 2 weeks after DPC sensitization. Treatment noted: therapeutic diphenylcyclopropenone sensitization with weekly scalp DPC. TCRdb re-called the RACE reads with MiXCR, one entry per CDR3 protein. The sample records some 340,000 distinct CDR3 sequences, roughly 6.9% being singletons. Sequencing used whole blood, obtained in connection with sensitization to the hapten diphenylcyclopropenone (DPC). The source of these receptors is a woman under 30 with alopecia areata. Some clones in this sample may be carry-over from other donors' samples.

The V gene is TRBV4-3, the J gene TRBJ2-1; 9 bases agree with TRBD2. CDR1 is LGHNA, CDR2 YSLEER, per germline. The V gene end was trimmed by 1 base and the J gene end by 4 bases; junction bases not matched to a gene: 5. CDR3 length: 16 amino acids. The CDR3: CASSQVSGGRYNEQFF. DNA for the CDR3: TGCGCCAGCAGCCAAGTAAGCGGGGGGCGGTACAATGAGCAGTTCTTC.

This clonotype came up many times. The V and J genes are TRBV7-6 and TRBJ2-3; 11 nucleotides align to TRBD2. Germline CDR1 and CDR2: SGHVS and FNYEAQ. The CDR3 sequence is 16 residues long. The trim removed 1 base at V and 4 bases at J, leaving 4 bases unmatched. CDR3 protein: CASSLEASGGPDTQYF. The CDR3 DNA reads TGTGCCAGCAGCTTAGAGGCTAGCGGGGGGCCAGATACGCAGTATTTT. The full variable domain, its missing parts supplied by reference TRBV7-6 and TRBJ2-3, is GAGVSQSPRYKVTKRGQDVALRCDPISGHVSLYWYRQALGQGPEFLTYFNYEAQQDKSGLPNDRFSAERPEGSISTLTIQRTEQRDSAMYRCASSLEASGGPDTQYFGPGTRLTVL.

The table lists this clonotype with a few counts. The V and J genes are TRBV10-3 and TRBJ2-3; D remains ambiguous. The CDR3 covers 17 residues. The germline V gene encodes CDR1 ENHRY and CDR2 SYGVKD. Trimming cost V 3 bases and J 0 bases, with 16 bases left between them. This CDR3 is CAISDRLGLISTDTQYF. The CDR3 region has the DNA TGTGCCATCAGTGACAGACTGGGCTTGATAAGCACAGATACGCAGTATTTT.

At least ten counts were recorded for this clonotype. The chain joins TRBV6-6 to TRBJ1-2, with D possibly matching TRBD1 (5 bases). Looked up from germline, CDR1 is MNHNY and CDR2 is SVGAGI (reference sequence). Trimming cost V 7 bases and J 5 bases, with 17 bases left between them. CDR3 length: 14 amino acids. CDR3 residues: CASTEIDRTYGYTF. In nucleotides, the CDR3 is TGTGCCAGCACCGAAATCGACAGAACGTATGGCTACACCTTC.

The chain carries TRBV7-2 and TRBJ1-5; the D is unclear. The CDR3 totals 13 residues. Looked up from germline, CDR1 is SGHTA and CDR2 is FQGNSA. Trimming took 5 bases from V and 4 from J, leaving 9 bases between them. In nucleotides, the CDR3 is TGTGCCAGCAGCCCAAACGCGAATCAGCCCCAGCATTTT. Amino acids: CASSPNANQPQHF. The full variable domain, completed using reference TRBV7-2 and TRBJ1-5, is GAGVSQSPSNKVTEKGKDVELRCDPISGHTALYWYRQSLGQGLEFLIYFQGNSAPDKSGLPSDRFSAERTGGSVSTLTIQRTQQEDSAVYLCASSPNANQPQHFGDGTRLSIL.

The chain uses TRBV5-1 and TRBJ2-1; D may be TRBD1 (6 bases). This CDR3 comprises 14 residues. The V gene lost 5 bases and the J gene lost 3 bases, with 12 bases spanning the gap. Germline CDR1 and CDR2: SGHRS and YFSETQ. The CDR3 here is CASSTRGNYNEQFF. As DNA, the CDR3 is TGCGCCAGCAGTACCAGGGGAAACTACAATGAGCAGTTCTTC.

This clonotype was seen a few times. The chain joins TRBV27 to TRBJ1-1, with D possibly matching TRBD1 (5 bases). The CDR3 is 14 amino acids. Germline-derived CDR1 and CDR2 are MNHEY and SMNVEV (reference sequence). The germline V and J ends were trimmed by 3 bases and 3 bases, with 11 bases remaining between them. CDR3 sequence (DNA): TGTGCCAGCAGTTTCTTAGGGGTCGACACTGAAGCTTTCTTT. Translated, it gives CASSFLGVDTEAFF.

This clonotype was detected only a few times. This chain joins TRBV3-1 and TRBJ2-5; D call uncertain. With 4 bases removed from V and 5 bases from J, the gap between germline ends came to 14 bases. This CDR3 contains 14 residues. Per germline, CDR1 LGHDT and CDR2 YNNKEL (reference sequence). CDR3 nucleotide sequence: TGTGCCAGCAGCCTCCGACCTGAATCGGAGACCCAGTACTTC. It encodes CASSLRPESETQYF.

The gene calls are TRBV3-1 and TRBJ2-5, with 8 bases identical to TRBD2. V shed 3 bases and J 4 bases; nucleotides not matched to a gene: 4. CDR3 length: 14 amino acids. Per germline, CDR1 LGHDT and CDR2 YNNKEL (reference sequence). Here the CDR3 DNA reads TGTGCCAGCAGCCATTGGCTAGCGGGAGAGACCCAGTACTTC. Encoded protein: CASSHWLAGETQYF.

This clonotype has a count of ten or more. In nucleotides, the CDR3 is TGTGCCAGCAGAGGGCCAAATCAGCCCCAGCATTTT. Its protein product is CASRGPNQPQHF. This chain connects TRBV7-8 to TRBJ1-5; D unclear. Per germline, CDR1 SGHVS and CDR2 FQNEAQ. The CDR3 runs 12 residues. The ends were cut back, 6 bases at V and 4 bases at J, with 7 bases in the middle.

The V and J genes are TRBV12-3 or TRBV12-4 and TRBJ1-1; D not certain. The CDR3 extends over 14 amino acids. Trimming took off 7 bases at V and 0 bases at J, with 12 bases between the two ends. Here the CDR3 reads CASTNDMLNTEAFF. The CDR3 nucleotides read TGTGCCAGCACTAACGACATGCTGAACACTGAAGCTTTCTTT.

There are a few counts of this clonotype. This chain uses TRBV28 with TRBJ2-7, with D tentatively TRBD1 or TRBD2 (5 bases each). CDR3 length: 15 amino acids. The ends were cut back, 6 bases at V and 4 bases at J, with 19 bases in the middle. From germline, CDR1 is MDHEN and CDR2 SYDVKM. The CDR3 sequence is CASRRRDEGSYEQYF. The DNA for the CDR3 is TGTGCCAGCAGGCGCCGGGACGAGGGGTCTTACGAGCAGTACTTC.

The genes are TRBV2 and TRBJ1-1; no clear D. Germline V gene lookup returns CDR1 SNHLY and CDR2 FYNNEI. The CDR3 consists of 13 residues. V was clipped by 0 bases and J by 8 bases, with 10 bases between them. The CDR3 sequence: CASSEAIGQEAFF. The CDR3 nucleotides read TGTGCCAGCAGTGAAGCGATAGGTCAAGAAGCTTTCTTT.

There are many counts of this clonotype. The chain combines TRBV6-2 or TRBV6-3 with TRBJ2-7; the D is unclear. The V and J ends lost 4 bases and 1 base respectively, with 14 bases between them. Germline CDR1 reads MNHEY; CDR2 reads SVGEGT. This CDR3 comprises 15 residues. CDR3 in DNA: TGTGCCAGCAGTTCCCCTTCTGGCGGTTCCTACGAGCAGTACTTC. Translated, it gives CASSSPSGGSYEQYF.

In DNA form, the CDR3 reads TGTGCCAGCGAGGGGAACACCGGGGAGCTGTTTTTT. It yields the protein CASEGNTGELFF. The rearrangement uses TRBV6-4 and TRBJ2-2; D is perhaps TRBD2 (5 bases). CDR1 is MRHNA and CDR2 is SNTAGT in the germline V gene. V lost 8 bases, J lost 1 base, and 5 bases lay in between. The CDR3 runs 12 residues.

The genes are TRBV7-2 and TRBJ1-5, with 7 positions matching TRBD1. CDR1 is SGHTA and CDR2 is FQGNSA in the germline V gene. Trimming took 6 bases from V and 6 from J; bases not matched to a gene: 5. The CDR3 covers 13 residues. The CDR3 nucleotides are TGTGCCAGCAGTGCAGGGGGTATTCAGCCCCAGCATTTT. Translated, it gives CASSAGGIQPQHF.

In its sample, this clonotype was seen many times. The chain links TRBV5-1 to TRBJ2-2, with D uncertain. The CDR3 has 16 amino acids. The germline V gene has CDR1 SGHRS and CDR2 YFSETQ. V lost 0 bases to trimming and J lost 0 bases, with 9 bases between them. CDR3: CASSLARISNTGELFF. The CDR3, as DNA: TGCGCCAGCAGCTTGGCCCGTATATCGAACACCGGGGAGCTGTTTTTT.

The sample holds a few counts of this clonotype. This chain connects TRBV2 to TRBJ1-2; TRBD1 agrees at 10 bases. V lost 7 bases, J lost 4 bases, and 6 bases stayed unmatched. Germline V CDR1 and CDR2: SNHLY, FYNNEI. The CDR3 extends over 14 amino acids. The chain's CDR3 is CASTKDRGVYGYTF. DNA for the CDR3: TGTGCCAGCACCAAGGACAGGGGGGTCTATGGCTACACCTTC.

The sample holds a few counts of this clonotype. V and J are TRBV12-3 or TRBV12-4 and TRBJ1-2; D possibly corresponds to TRBD1 (5 bases). Trimming left V 4 bases short and J 0 bases short, with 18 bases between. The CDR3 contains 17 residues. The chain's CDR3 is CASSSWPPGPTNYGYTF. As DNA, the CDR3 is TGTGCCAGCAGTTCCTGGCCTCCGGGACCAACTAACTATGGCTACACCTTC.

This clonotype was picked up a small number of times. The V and J genes are TRBV7-2 and TRBJ2-3; 8 positions match TRBD1. The CDR3 is 16 residues long. From germline, CDR1 is SGHTA and CDR2 FQGNSA. J was trimmed by 2 bases and V by 3 bases; bases with no gene match: 7. CDR3 DNA sequence: TGTGCCAGCAGCTTCGCGACAGGGGTTGACACAGATACGCAGTATTTT. Protein sequence: CASSFATGVDTDTQYF.

The chain has TRBV7-3 and TRBJ1-4; tentative D call: TRBD1 (5 bases). CDR3 length equals 15 residues. V was pared by 3 bases and J by 5 bases, with 13 bases between. Germline loops: CDR1 SGHTA, CDR2 FQGTGA. CDR3 nucleotides: TGTGCCAGCAGCTTGAGGGGAACGGGCAATGAAAAACTGTTTTTT. Its protein product is CASSLRGTGNEKLFF.

This clonotype was seen more than once but under ten times. The chain uses TRBV25-1 and TRBJ2-7, with D perhaps TRBD1 (6 bases). The germline gives CDR1 MGHDK, CDR2 SYGVNS. This CDR3 contains 14 residues. V gave up 5 bases and J gave up 6 bases, with 17 bases separating them. The CDR3 spells CASSMGHPRGEQYF. CDR3 DNA sequence: TGTGCCAGCAGTATGGGACACCCCCGGGGCGAGCAGTACTTC.

Ten or more counts support this clonotype. The chain carries TRBV12-3 or TRBV12-4 and TRBJ2-5, with 7 bases fitting TRBD1. The CDR3 sequence is 14 residues long. The J segment lost 2 bases and the V segment lost 6 bases, leaving 6 bases of the junction unmatched. CDR3: CASSMGQMQETQYF. The CDR3 DNA reads as TGTGCCAGCAGCATGGGACAGATGCAAGAGACCCAGTACTTC.